The 17 T cell receptor beta chains below were found in one sample sequenced in a study of shared clonotypes between healthy human individuals. Profiled with immunoSEQ multiplex PCR; TCRdb holds only in-frame clones, not every one. The sample has 2 million to 2.5 million clones, 90% to 97% seen once. The sequencing sample was made of naive CD4+ T cells sorted from blood. Subset indicated: CD45RA+ positively selected. The receptors stem from a man between 18 and 35 years old in good health.

This clone turned up a few times. The chain carries TRBV25-1 and TRBJ1-2, with TRBD1 as a possible D gene (5 bases). Germline CDR1 is MGHDK and CDR2 is SYGVNS. The V and J ends lost 4 bases and 7 bases respectively, with 13 bases between them. The CDR3 extends over 13 amino acids. The CDR3 bases are TGTGCCAGCAGTGTCCTGGGGGGTGTTGGCTACACCTTC. Its translation: CASSVLGGVGYTF.

This clone appeared a few times. The chain employs TRBV4-1 and TRBJ2-7, with D maybe TRBD1 (6 bases). In germline, CDR1 is MGHRA, CDR2 YSYEKL. The CDR3 has 16 residues. Trimming cost V 2 bases and J 1 base, with 15 bases left between them. The CDR3 here is CASSQPGHDISYEQYF. CDR3 nucleotide sequence: TGCGCCAGCAGCCAACCGGGACACGATATTTCCTACGAGCAGTACTTC.

V is TRBV6-5 and J is TRBJ2-1; 9 nucleotides match TRBD2. The CDR3 has 15 residues. CDR1 MNHEY and CDR2 SVGAGI come from the germline V gene. Germline trimming cut 8 bases from V and 7 bases from J; bases unmatched to any gene: 12. The CDR3 protein is CASAAGTSSLNEQFF. The CDR3 nucleotides are TGTGCCAGCGCCGCCGGGACTAGCTCTTTGAATGAGCAGTTCTTC.

There are a few counts of this clone. The V call is TRBV30, the J call TRBJ1-5; D not resolved. V gave up 0 bases and J gave up 0 bases, with 15 bases separating them. Germline CDR1 and CDR2: GTSNPN and SVGIG (reference sequence). This CDR3 has 17 residues. This CDR3 reads CAWSVSPITDSNQPQHF. As DNA, the CDR3 is TGTGCCTGGAGTGTAAGTCCGATCACAGATAGCAATCAGCCCCAGCATTTT.

This chain uses TRBV9 with TRBJ2-1, with 10 bases aligning to TRBD2. From germline, CDR1 is SGDLS and CDR2 YYNGEE. V shed 0 bases and J 7 bases; nucleotides not matched to a gene: 7. The CDR3 loop spans 16 amino acids. The CDR3 coding sequence is TGTGCCAGCAGCGTAGTGCCAGCGGGAGGGAGGAATGAGCAGTTCTTC. Its protein is CASSVVPAGGRNEQFF.

The genes are TRBV12-5 and TRBJ1-5, with a possible D match to TRBD1 (5 bases). The CDR3 sequence is 14 residues long. Trimming removed 7 bases at V and 3 bases at J, with 13 bases between. CDR1 and CDR2 (germline): LGHNT, FRNRAP. The CDR3 spells CASARGLINQPQHF. CDR3 DNA sequence: TGTGCTAGTGCCCGGGGGTTGATCAATCAGCCCCAGCATTTT.

On this clone: Other DNA sequences from this sample encode an identical CDR3 as well. The chain combines TRBV7-2 with TRBJ1-1; 7 positions match TRBD1. Per the germline V gene, CDR1 is SGHTA and CDR2 is FQGNSA. CDR3 length equals 15 residues. After removal of 4 bases from V and 0 bases from J, the junction contained 5 bases not matched to a gene. Here the CDR3 reads CASSSPTGLNTEAFF. The CDR3 DNA reads TGTGCCAGCAGCTCACCGACAGGGTTGAACACTGAAGCTTTCTTT. Based on the CDR3 plus reference TRBV7-2 and TRBJ1-1, the full variable domain is GAGVSQSPSNKVTEKGKDVELRCDPISGHTALYWYRQSLGQGLEFLIYFQGNSAPDKSGLPSDRFSAERTGGSVSTLTIQRTQQEDSAVYLCASSSPTGLNTEAFFGQGTRLTVV.

The V gene is TRBV30, the J gene TRBJ1-4, with D tentatively TRBD1 (5 bases). Trimming stripped 0 bases from V and 8 bases from J, with 13 bases between. This CDR3 is built from 14 residues. The germline gives CDR1 GTSNPN, CDR2 SVGIG (reference sequence). CDR3 nucleotides: TGTGCCTGGAGTGTATGGGGGGGTCGGGAAAAACTGTTTTTT. The encoded protein is CAWSVWGGREKLFF.

The chain recombines TRBV28 with TRBJ1-4, with D unresolved. CDR1 and CDR2 (germline): MDHEN, SYDVKM. The V and J ends lost 5 bases and 8 bases respectively, with 27 bases between them. The CDR3 extends over 18 amino acids. This chain's CDR3 is CASSPAGAQMADREKLFF. DNA for the CDR3: TGTGCCAGCAGTCCCGCGGGAGCGCAAATGGCAGATAGAGAAAAACTGTTTTTT.

The chain links TRBV7-2 to TRBJ1-2, with TRBD1 as a possible D gene (6 bases). The CDR3 totals 13 residues. Germline V gene data show CDR1 as SGHTA and CDR2 as FQGNSA. Trimming shortened V by 5 bases and J by 3 bases, and 10 bases separated the two germline ends. The CDR3: CASSVSGDYGYTF. CDR3 nucleotides: TGTGCCAGCAGCGTTTCAGGGGACTATGGCTACACCTTC.

This rearrangement joins TRBV6-6 to TRBJ1-2, with a tentative D call TRBD1 (6 bases). The germline V gene has CDR1 MNHNY and CDR2 SVGAGI (reference sequence). This CDR3 region has 13 residues. The ends were cut back, 2 bases at V and 7 bases at J, with 11 bases in the middle. The CDR3 region has the DNA TGTGCCAGCAGTTACGCGGGACAATCTGGCTACACCTTC. It specifies CASSYAGQSGYTF.

As for this clone: Different DNA sequences within this sample yield the same CDR3. V gene TRBV10-3 combines with J gene TRBJ2-3, with D hard to call. V lost 2 bases and J 4 bases, leaving 1 base between the germline ends. Looked up from germline, CDR1 is ENHRY and CDR2 is SYGVKD. This CDR3 has 11 amino acids. CDR3 sequence reads: CAISEADTQYF. As DNA, the CDR3 is TGTGCCATCAGTGAGGCAGATACGCAGTATTTT.

The chain joins TRBV11-1 to TRBJ1-2; TRBD1 is a possible D gene (6 bases). Germline V gene lookup returns CDR1 SGHAT and CDR2 FQDESV (reference sequence). V gave up 2 bases and J gave up 5 bases, with 9 bases separating them. This CDR3 has 13 amino acids. The CDR3 loop reads CASSLRTEYGYTF. The CDR3 coding sequence is TGTGCCAGCAGCTTAAGGACAGAGTATGGCTACACCTTC.

The V and J genes are TRBV5-5 and TRBJ1-2; D uncertain. Germline-derived CDR1 and CDR2 are SGHKS and YYEKEE (reference sequence). The CDR3 length is 13 residues. V was pared by 1 base and J by 3 bases, with 7 bases between. The CDR3, as DNA: TGTGCCAGCAGCTTGCAGGCCGACTATGGCTACACCTTC. It is translated as CASSLQADYGYTF.

In its sample, this clone was seen once. This chain links TRBV20-1 with TRBJ2-7, with TRBD2 as a possible D gene (5 bases). There are 11 residues in the CDR3. Between the trimmed V and J ends, which lost 5 bases and 5 bases, there was a span of 10 bases. Germline-derived CDR1 and CDR2 are DFQATT and SNEGSKA (reference sequence). The CDR3 sequence: CSARRANEQYF. CDR3 bases: TGCAGTGCTCGGCGGGCAAACGAGCAGTACTTC.

V is TRBV2 and J is TRBJ1-6, with D possibly being TRBD1 (6 bases). The CDR3 has 16 amino acids. Trimming took 2 bases from V and 6 from J, leaving 14 bases between them. The germline CDR1 and CDR2 sequences are SNHLY and FYNNEI. The CDR3, as DNA: TGTGCCAGCAGTGAATCAGGGGCCATGGGTAATTCACCCCTCCACTTT. This codes for CASSESGAMGNSPLHF.

The CDR3 protein is CASSYLLGVGNQPQHF. CDR3 nucleotides: TGTGCCAGCAGTTACCTCTTGGGGGTGGGCAATCAGCCCCAGCATTTT. This sequence joins TRBV6-6 and TRBJ1-5; maybe TRBD1 (5 bases). This CDR3 has 16 residues. Germline V gene sequence: CDR1 MNHNY, CDR2 SVGAGI (reference sequence). The ends were cut back, 2 bases at V and 2 bases at J, with 13 bases in the middle.